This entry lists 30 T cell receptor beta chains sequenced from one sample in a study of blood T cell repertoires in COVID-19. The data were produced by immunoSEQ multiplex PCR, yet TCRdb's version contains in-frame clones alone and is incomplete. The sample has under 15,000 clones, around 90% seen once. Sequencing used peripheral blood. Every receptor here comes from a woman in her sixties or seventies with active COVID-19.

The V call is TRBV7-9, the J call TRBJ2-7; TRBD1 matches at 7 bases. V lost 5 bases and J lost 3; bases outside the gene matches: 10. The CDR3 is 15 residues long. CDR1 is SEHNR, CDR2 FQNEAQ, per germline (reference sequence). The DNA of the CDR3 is TGTGCCAGCAGCCTTATTGGACAGGCGAACTACGAGCAGTACTTC. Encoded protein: CASSLIGQANYEQYF. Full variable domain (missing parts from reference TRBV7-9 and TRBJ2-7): DTGVSQNPRHKITKRGQNVTFRCDPISEHNRLYWYRQTLGQGPEFLTYFQNEAQLEKSRLLSDRFSAERPKGSFSTLEIQRTEQGDSAMYLCASSLIGQANYEQYFGPGTRLTVT.

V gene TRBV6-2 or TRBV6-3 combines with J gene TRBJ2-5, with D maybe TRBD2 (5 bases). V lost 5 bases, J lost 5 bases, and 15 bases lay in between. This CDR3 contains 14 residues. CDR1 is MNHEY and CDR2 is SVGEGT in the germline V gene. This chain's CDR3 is CASSPGPGGETQYF. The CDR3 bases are TGTGCCAGCAGTCCCGGGCCCGGCGGGGAGACCCAGTACTTC.

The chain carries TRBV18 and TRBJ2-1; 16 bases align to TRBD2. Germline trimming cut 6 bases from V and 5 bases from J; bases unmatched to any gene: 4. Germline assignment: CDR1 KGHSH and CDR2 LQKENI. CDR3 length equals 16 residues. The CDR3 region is CASSPGLAGGDNEQFF. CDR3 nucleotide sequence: TGTGCCAGCTCCCCGGGACTAGCGGGGGGGGACAATGAGCAGTTCTTC.

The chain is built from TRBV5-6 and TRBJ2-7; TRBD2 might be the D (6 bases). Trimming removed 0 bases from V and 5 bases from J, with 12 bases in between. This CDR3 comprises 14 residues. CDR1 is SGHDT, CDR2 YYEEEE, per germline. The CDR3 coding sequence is TGTGCCAGCAGCTTGGAACTAGCTTCCAACGAGCAGTACTTC. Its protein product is CASSLELASNEQYF.

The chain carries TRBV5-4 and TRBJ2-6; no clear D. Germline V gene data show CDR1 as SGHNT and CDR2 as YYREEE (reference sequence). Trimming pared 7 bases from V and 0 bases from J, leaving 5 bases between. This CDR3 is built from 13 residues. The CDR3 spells CASQRSGANVLTF. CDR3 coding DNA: TGTGCCAGCCAGCGCTCTGGGGCCAACGTCCTGACTTTC.

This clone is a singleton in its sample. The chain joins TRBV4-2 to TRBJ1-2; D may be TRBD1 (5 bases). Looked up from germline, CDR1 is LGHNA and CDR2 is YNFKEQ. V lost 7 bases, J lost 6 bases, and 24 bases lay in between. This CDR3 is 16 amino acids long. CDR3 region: CASKWVGGRRGDGYTF. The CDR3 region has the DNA TGTGCCAGCAAATGGGTCGGAGGCAGGAGGGGTGATGGCTACACCTTC.

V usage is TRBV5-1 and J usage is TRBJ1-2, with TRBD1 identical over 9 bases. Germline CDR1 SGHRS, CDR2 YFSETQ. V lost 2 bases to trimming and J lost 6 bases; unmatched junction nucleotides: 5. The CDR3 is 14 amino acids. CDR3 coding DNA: TGCGCCAGCAGCTTACAGGGGGCTCTGGATGGCTACACCTTC. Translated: CASSLQGALDGYTF.

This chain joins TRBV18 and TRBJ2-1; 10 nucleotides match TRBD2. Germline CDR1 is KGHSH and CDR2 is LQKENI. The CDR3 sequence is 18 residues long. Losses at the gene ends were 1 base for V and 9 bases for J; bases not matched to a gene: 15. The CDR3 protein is CASSPQGAGASGSGEQFF. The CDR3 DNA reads TGTGCCAGCTCACCACAGGGGGCGGGAGCTAGCGGGAGTGGTGAGCAGTTCTTC.

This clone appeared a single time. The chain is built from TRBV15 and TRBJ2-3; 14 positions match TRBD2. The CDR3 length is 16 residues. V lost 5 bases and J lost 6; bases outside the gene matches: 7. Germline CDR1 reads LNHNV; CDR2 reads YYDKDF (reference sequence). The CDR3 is CATSRGTSGRMDTQYF. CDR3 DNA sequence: TGTGCCACCAGCCGAGGGACTAGCGGGAGAATGGATACGCAGTATTTT.

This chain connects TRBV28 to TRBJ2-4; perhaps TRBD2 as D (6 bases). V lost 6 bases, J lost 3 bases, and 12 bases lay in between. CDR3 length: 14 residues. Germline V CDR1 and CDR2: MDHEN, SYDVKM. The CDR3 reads CASSPAGLKNIQYF. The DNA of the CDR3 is TGTGCCAGCAGCCCCGCGGGACTCAAAAACATTCAGTACTTC.

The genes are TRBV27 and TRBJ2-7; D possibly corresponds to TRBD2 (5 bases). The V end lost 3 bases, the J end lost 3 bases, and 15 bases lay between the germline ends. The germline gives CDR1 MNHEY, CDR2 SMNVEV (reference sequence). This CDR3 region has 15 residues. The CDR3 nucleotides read TGTGCCAGCAGTTTGAGAGGGAATTCAGTCTACGAGCAGTACTTC. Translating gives CASSLRGNSVYEQYF.

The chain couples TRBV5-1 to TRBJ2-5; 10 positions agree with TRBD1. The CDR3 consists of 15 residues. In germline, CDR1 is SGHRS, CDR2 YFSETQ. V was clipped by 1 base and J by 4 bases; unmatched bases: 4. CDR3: CASSLTGTGVETQYF. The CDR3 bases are TGCGCCAGCAGCTTGACCGGGACAGGGGTAGAGACCCAGTACTTC.

CDR3 coding DNA: TGCGCCAGCAGCACCCGACAGGGACGTAACAATGAGCAGTTCTTC. Its translation: CASSTRQGRNNEQFF. The chain recombines TRBV4-3 with TRBJ2-1, with TRBD1 matching 7 bases. Germline trimming cut 5 bases from V and 5 bases from J; bases unmatched to any gene: 9. From germline, CDR1 is LGHNA and CDR2 YSLEER. The CDR3 is 15 amino acids.

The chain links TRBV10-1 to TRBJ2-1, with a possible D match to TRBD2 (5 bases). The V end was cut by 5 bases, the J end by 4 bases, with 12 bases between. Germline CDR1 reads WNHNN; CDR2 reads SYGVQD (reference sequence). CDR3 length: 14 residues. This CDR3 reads CASSQGLDYNEQFF. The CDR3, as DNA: TGCGCCAGCAGTCAAGGACTGGATTACAATGAGCAGTTCTTC.

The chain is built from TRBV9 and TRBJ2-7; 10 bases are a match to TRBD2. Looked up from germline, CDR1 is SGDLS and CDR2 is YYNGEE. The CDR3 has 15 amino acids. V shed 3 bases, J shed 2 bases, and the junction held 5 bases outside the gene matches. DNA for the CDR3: TGTGCCAGCAGCGCCGGGACTAGCGAACCCTACGAGCAGTACTTC. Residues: CASSAGTSEPYEQYF.

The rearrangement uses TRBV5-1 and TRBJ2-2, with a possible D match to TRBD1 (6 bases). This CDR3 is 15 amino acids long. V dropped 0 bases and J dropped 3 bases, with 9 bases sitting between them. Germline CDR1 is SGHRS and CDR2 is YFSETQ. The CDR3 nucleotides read TGCGCCAGCAGCTTGGGACAGGTATACACCGGGGAGCTGTTTTTT. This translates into CASSLGQVYTGELFF.

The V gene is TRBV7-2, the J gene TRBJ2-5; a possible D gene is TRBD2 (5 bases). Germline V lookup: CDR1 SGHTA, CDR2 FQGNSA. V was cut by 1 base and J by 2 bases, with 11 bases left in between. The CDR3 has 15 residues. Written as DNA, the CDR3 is TGTGCCAGCAGCTTAGGTCGGGGAGAACAAGAGACCCAGTACTTC. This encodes CASSLGRGEQETQYF.

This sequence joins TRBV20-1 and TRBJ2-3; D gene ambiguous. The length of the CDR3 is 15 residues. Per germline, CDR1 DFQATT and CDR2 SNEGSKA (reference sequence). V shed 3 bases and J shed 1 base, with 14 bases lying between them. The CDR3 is CSASPPHGGTDTQYF. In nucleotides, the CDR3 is TGCAGTGCTAGTCCACCTCACGGTGGCACAGATACGCAGTATTTT.

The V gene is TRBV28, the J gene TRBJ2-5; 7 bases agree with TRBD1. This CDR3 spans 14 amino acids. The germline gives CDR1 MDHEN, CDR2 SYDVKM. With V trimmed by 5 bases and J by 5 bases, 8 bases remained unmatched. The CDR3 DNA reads TGTGCCAGCAGTCTCGACAGGGTCACGGAGACCCAGTACTTC. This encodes CASSLDRVTETQYF.

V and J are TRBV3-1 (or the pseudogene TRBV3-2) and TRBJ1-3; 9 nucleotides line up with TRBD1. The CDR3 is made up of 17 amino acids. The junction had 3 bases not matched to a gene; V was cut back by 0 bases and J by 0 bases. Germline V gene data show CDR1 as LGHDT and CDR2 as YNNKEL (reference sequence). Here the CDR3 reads CASSQDPTGGSGNTIYF. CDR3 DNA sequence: TGTGCCAGCAGCCAAGATCCGACAGGGGGCTCTGGAAACACCATATATTTT.

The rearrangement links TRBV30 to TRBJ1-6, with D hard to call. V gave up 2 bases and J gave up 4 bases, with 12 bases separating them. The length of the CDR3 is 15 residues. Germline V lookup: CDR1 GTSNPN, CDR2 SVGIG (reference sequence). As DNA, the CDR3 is TGTGCCTGGAGTAAAAATCAGATATATAATTCACCCCTCCACTTT. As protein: CAWSKNQIYNSPLHF.

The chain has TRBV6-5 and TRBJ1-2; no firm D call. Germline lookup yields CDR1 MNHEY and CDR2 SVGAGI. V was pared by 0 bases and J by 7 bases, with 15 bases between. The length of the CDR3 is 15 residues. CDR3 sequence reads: CASSYSVAGGGGYTF. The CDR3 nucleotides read TGTGCCAGCAGTTACTCGGTGGCAGGTGGAGGTGGCTACACCTTC.

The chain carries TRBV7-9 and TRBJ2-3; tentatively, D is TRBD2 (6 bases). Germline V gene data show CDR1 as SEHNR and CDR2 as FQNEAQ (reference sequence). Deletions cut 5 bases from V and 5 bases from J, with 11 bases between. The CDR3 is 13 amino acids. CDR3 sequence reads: CASSTGVEDTQYF. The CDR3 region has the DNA TGTGCCAGCAGCACGGGAGTTGAAGATACGCAGTATTTT.

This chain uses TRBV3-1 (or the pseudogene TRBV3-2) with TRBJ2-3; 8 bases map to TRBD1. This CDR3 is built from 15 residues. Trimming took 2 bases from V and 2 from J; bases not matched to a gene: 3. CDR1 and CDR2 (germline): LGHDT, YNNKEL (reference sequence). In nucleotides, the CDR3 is TGTGCCAGCAGCCAATACAGGGGGGCCACAGATACGCAGTATTTT. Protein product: CASSQYRGATDTQYF.

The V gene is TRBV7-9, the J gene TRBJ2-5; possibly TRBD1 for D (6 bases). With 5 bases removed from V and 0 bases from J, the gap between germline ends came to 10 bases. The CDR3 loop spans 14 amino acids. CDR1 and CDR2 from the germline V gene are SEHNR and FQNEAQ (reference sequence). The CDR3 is CASSPGTHQETQYF. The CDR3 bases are TGTGCCAGCAGCCCCGGGACACACCAAGAGACCCAGTACTTC.

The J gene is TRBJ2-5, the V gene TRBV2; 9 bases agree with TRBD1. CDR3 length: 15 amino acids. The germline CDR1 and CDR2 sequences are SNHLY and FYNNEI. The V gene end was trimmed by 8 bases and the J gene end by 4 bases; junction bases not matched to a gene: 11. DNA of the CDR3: TGTGCCAGCCGACTGGCGGGACAGGGCCCAGAGACCCAGTACTTC. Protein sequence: CASRLAGQGPETQYF.

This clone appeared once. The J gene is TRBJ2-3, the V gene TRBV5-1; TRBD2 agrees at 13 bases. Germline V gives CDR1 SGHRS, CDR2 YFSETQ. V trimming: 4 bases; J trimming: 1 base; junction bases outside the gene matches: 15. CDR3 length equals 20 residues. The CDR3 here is CASSRLPPLAGGAGTDTQYF. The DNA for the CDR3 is TGCGCCAGCAGCCGACTTCCTCCACTAGCGGGAGGGGCCGGCACAGATACGCAGTATTTT.

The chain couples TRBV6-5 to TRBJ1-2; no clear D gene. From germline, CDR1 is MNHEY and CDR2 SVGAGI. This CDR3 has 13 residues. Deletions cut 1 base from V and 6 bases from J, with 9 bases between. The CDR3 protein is CASSYYRSNGYTF. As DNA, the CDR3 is TGTGCCAGCAGTTACTACAGAAGCAATGGCTACACCTTC.

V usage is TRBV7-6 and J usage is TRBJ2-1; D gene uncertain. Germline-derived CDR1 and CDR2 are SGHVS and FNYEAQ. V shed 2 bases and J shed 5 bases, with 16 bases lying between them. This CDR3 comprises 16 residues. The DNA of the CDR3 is TGTGCCAGCAGCTTAACAGCTTTGAATACCGACAATGAGCAGTTCTTC. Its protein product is CASSLTALNTDNEQFF.

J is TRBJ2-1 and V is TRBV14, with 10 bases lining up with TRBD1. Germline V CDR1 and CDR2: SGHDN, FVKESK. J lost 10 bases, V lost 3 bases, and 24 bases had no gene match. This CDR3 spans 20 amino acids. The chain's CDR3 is CASSQNGTGVLGLLVGEQFF. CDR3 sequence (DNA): TGTGCCAGCAGCCAGAACGGGACAGGGGTTTTGGGACTCCTTGTTGGCGAGCAGTTCTTC.